Sequencing of this TCR beta chain was carried out in a study of blood T cell repertoires in COVID-19. Clones were read by immunoSEQ multiplex PCR, and TCRdb kept only the in-frame ones, dropping some. The data hold roughly 120,000 clones, with over 80% observed a single time. Looked up from germline, CDR1 is LNHDA and CDR2 is SQIVND (reference sequence). The CDR3 is 14 residues long. The V end lost 3 bases, the J end lost 5 bases, and 10 bases lay between the germline ends. The source of this sequence is a man aged 30-40 years with acute or convalescent COVID-19. The chain combines TRBV19 with TRBJ2-2; possibly TRBD2 for D (5 bases). Material for sequencing was peripheral blood. The CDR3 region is CASSIRRTTGELFF. DNA for the CDR3: TGTGCCAGTAGTATCAGACGGACTACCGGGGAGCTGTTTTTT. Full variable domain (remainder filled in from reference TRBV19 and TRBJ2-2): DGGITQSPKYLFRKEGQNVTLSCEQNLNHDAMYWYRQDPGQGLRLIYYSQIVNDFQKGDIAEGYSVSREKKESFPLTVTSAQKNPTAFYLCASSIRRTTGELFFGEGSRLTVL.